This T cell receptor (beta chain) was retrieved from a study of T cell responses to AZD1222 COVID-19 vaccine. CDR1 is LNHDA, CDR2 SQIVND, per germline (reference sequence). Trimming removed 6 bases at V and 5 bases at J, with 11 bases between. This CDR3 has 13 amino acids. Clones were sequenced by immunoSEQ multiplex PCR, and TCRdb holds only the in-frame ones, with some missing. The data show about 150,000 clones, with approximately 78% seen just once and about 4% held by the top ten. The TCR comes from an adult in good health. This specimen consisted of peripheral blood, obtained on day 0 of MenACWY control vaccination. The gene calls are TRBV19 and TRBJ1-5; D is unclear. The CDR3 DNA is TGTGCCAGTAGCCTCAGGCGGGATCAGCCCCAGCATTTT. Amino acids: CASSLRRDQPQHF.